This TCR beta chain was profiled in a study of cytomegalovirus exposure and HLA in healthy donors. Findings and caveats of the study: Across donors, sequencing depth was assumed by presence/absence analyses to be roughly uniform.

Concerning this clone itself: Its antigen is currently unknown.

The CDR3 contains 15 residues. V was pared by 6 bases and J by 2 bases, with 6 bases of the junction left unmatched. Germline values: CDR1 SNHLY, CDR2 FYNNEI. The study ran its PCR with 60 Vbeta and 13 Jbeta primers. Using immunoSEQ multiplex PCR, the repertoire was profiled, and TCRdb retains in-frame clones only, with some absent. The sample shows around 96,000 clones, 80% of them seen only once. V gene TRBV2 combines with J gene TRBJ2-3, with 9 bases lining up with TRBD1. Sequencing used PBMCs. The receptor was isolated from a man between 18 and 35 years old in good health and CMV-seronegative. Here the CDR3 reads CASRSTGGFTDTQYF. CDR3 DNA: TGTGCCAGCAGGTCTACAGGGGGCTTCACAGATACGCAGTATTTT.